This is a list of T cell receptor beta chains from one sample in a study of cytomegalovirus exposure and HLA in healthy donors. Produced via immunoSEQ multiplex PCR; TCRdb's table is partial and in-frame only. The table shows roughly 190,000 clones, with roughly an eighth occurring only once. Material: PBMCs. These receptors all stem from a man aged 45-60 years in good health and CMV-seropositive. CDR3s leave out the opening cysteine and the closing phenylalanine or tryptophan. Clone sizes are given selectively: once, few, many, or a class where the clone is expanded.

ASEAGQGLAGELF	TRBV9	TRBJ2-2	-
ASSVPGTDSTGELF	TRBV7-2	TRBJ2-2	-
ASGDTRGREEIQY	TRBV12-5	TRBJ2-5	-
ASSQATGDYGYT	TRBV4-3	TRBJ1-2	-
ASSVAQDTDTQY	TRBV9	TRBJ2-3	-
ASSLDSTGELF	TRBV5-1	TRBJ2-2	-
ASSNKRGGVATEAF	TRBV4-3	TRBJ1-1	few
ASSKVGTGRFGNSPLH	TRBV21-1	TRBJ1-6	few
ASSDAGLGTDTQY	TRBV6-6	TRBJ2-3	few
ASSAGTAGNQPQH	TRBV11-2	TRBJ1-5	-
ASSPNPAGEQY	TRBV11-3	TRBJ2-7	-
SVLAGVDTDTQY	TRBV29-1	TRBJ2-3	-
ASSLAVAGGTDTQY	TRBV11-3	TRBJ2-3	-
ASSVQPSGFGSNEKLF	TRBV9	TRBJ1-4	-
ASMITGITGELF	TRBV19	TRBJ2-2	-
AISEPDRGKQNYGYT	TRBV10-3	TRBJ1-2	-
ASSYYRGASYNEQF	TRBV5-6	TRBJ2-1	few
ASSSTRRETQY	TRBV28	TRBJ2-5	few
ASSKSRDSGNEQF	TRBV7-2	TRBJ2-1	few
ASSPPGGTGELF	TRBV18	TRBJ2-2	-
ASSSGQFPRAF	TRBV5-1	TRBJ1-1	few
ASSQDPRGTGELF	TRBV4-3	TRBJ2-2	-
ASSSYGRNTEAF	TRBV7-6	TRBJ1-1	few
ASGLGQSSYNEQF	TRBV12-5	TRBJ2-1	few
ASSYDRGRTDTQY	TRBV7-6	TRBJ2-3	-
AWMGQNTEAF	TRBV30	TRBJ1-1	-
ASSSRQYTDTQY	TRBV11-2	TRBJ2-3	few
ASSASGFNEQF	TRBV9	TRBJ2-1	few
ATSRTQGARGEQY	TRBV15	TRBJ2-7	few
ASSLELGRRQETQY	TRBV11-1	TRBJ2-5	-
ASSHPEVGNEQF	TRBV4-2	TRBJ2-1	-
ASSYEQGARSTEAF	TRBV6-5	TRBJ1-1	-
ASSRQGLETQY	TRBV19	TRBJ2-5	-
ASSLRLAGGPEETQY	TRBV5-4	TRBJ2-5	few
AWSVYTDTQY	TRBV30	TRBJ2-3	few
ASSVLVGTDTQY	TRBV10-1	TRBJ2-3	-
ASSLDTWGDMNTEAF	TRBV7-8	TRBJ1-1	-
ASSPKDSSSYNEQF	TRBV5-1	TRBJ2-1	-
ASSLQWPDTQY	TRBV28	TRBJ2-3	few
ASSEAGGRGYT	TRBV6-1	TRBJ1-2	few
ASSSLGGGLTDTQY	TRBV27	TRBJ2-3	few
ASSSTSGRYYEQY	TRBV5-6	TRBJ2-7	-
ASRDRGRVNTEAF	TRBV6-1	TRBJ1-1	-
AWSAGGGGSGNTIY	TRBV30	TRBJ1-3	-